This T cell receptor (beta chain) was captured by sequencing in a study of cytomegalovirus exposure and HLA in healthy donors. Researchers ran the PCR with 60 Vbeta and 13 Jbeta primers. Clones were read by immunoSEQ multiplex PCR, and TCRdb kept only the in-frame ones, dropping some. There are fewer than 45,000 clones in the sample; around two thirds occur only once, and about 3.2% lies in the top ten. V lost 2 bases and J 9 bases, leaving 11 bases between the germline ends. Germline V gene data show CDR1 as SEHNR and CDR2 as FQNEAQ (reference sequence). The CDR3 is 13 amino acids. The specimen sequenced was PBMCs. This TCR derives from a woman between 25 and 40 years old in good health and CMV-seronegative. The chain carries TRBV7-9 and TRBJ1-5, with D possibly matching TRBD1 (5 bases). CDR3 in amino acids: CASSLKAGGPQHF. CDR3 nucleotide sequence: TGTGCCAGCAGCTTAAAAGCCGGGGGGCCCCAGCATTTT.